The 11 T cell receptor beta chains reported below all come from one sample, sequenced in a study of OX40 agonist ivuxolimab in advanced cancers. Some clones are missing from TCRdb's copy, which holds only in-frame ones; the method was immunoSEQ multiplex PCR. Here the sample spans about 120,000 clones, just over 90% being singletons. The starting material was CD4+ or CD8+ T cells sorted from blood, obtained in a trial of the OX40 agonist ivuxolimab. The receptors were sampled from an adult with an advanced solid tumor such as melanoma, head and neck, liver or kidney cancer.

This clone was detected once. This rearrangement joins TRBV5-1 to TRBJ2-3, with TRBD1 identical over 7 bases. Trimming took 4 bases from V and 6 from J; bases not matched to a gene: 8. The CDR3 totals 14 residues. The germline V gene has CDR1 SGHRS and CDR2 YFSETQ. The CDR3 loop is CASSPTGACDTQYF. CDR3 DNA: TGCGCCAGCAGCCCCACAGGGGCCTGCGATACGCAGTATTTT.

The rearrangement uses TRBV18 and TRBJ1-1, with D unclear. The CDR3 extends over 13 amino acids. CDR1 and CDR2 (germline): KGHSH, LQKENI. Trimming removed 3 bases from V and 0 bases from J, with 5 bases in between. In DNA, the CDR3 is TGTGCCAGCTCACCCAGCTTGAACACTGAAGCTTTCTTT. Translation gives CASSPSLNTEAFF.

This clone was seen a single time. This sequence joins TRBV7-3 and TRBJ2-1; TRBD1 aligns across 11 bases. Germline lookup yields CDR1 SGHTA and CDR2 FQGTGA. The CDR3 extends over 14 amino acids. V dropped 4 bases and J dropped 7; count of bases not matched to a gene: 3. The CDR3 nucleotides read TGTGCCAGCAGCTCAGGACAGGGGGCTAATGAGCAGTTCTTC. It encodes CASSSGQGANEQFF.

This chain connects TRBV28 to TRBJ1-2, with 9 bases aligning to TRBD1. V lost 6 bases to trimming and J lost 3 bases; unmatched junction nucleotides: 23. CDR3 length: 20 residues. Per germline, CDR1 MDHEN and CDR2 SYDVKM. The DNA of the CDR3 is TGTGCCAGCAGATCCCCGGGGGCGTCGCAGACCGGGACAGGGTACTATGGCTACACCTTC. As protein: CASRSPGASQTGTGYYGYTF.

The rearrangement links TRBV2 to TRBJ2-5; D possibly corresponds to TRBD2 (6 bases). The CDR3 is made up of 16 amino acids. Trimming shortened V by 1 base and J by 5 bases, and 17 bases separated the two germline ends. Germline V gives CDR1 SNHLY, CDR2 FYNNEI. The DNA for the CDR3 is TGTGCCAGCAGTGAAGGGGACTGGCCAAAACGGGAGACCCAGTACTTC. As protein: CASSEGDWPKRETQYF.

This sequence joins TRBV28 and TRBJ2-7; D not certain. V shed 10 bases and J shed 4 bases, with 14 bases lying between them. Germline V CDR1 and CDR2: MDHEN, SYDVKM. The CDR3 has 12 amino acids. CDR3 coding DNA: TGTGCCACCGGGTTTACGCAGTACGAGCAGTACTTC. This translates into CATGFTQYEQYF.

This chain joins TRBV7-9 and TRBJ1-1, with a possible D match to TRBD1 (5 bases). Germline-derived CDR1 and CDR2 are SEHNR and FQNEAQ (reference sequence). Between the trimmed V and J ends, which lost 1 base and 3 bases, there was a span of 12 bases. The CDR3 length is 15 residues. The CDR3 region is CASSLVGRVDTEAFF. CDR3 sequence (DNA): TGTGCCAGCAGCTTAGTTGGCAGGGTGGACACTGAAGCTTTCTTT.

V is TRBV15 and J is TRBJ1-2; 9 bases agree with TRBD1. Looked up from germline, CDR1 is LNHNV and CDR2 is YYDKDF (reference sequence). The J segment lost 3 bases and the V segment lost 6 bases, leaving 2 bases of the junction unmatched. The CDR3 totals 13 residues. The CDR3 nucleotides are TGTGCCACCAGTACAGGGGGCGACTATGGCTACACCTTC. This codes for CATSTGGDYGYTF.

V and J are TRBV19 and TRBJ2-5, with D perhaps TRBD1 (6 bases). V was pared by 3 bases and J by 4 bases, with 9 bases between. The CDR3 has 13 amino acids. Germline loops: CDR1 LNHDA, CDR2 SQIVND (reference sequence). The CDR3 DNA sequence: TGTGCCAGTAGTATGGGACATCTAGAGACCCAGTACTTC. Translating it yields CASSMGHLETQYF.

The CDR3, as DNA: TGTGCCAGCAGCCCCAGGGGGCCCTCGAACACTGAAGCTTTCTTT. Translated: CASSPRGPSNTEAFF. V usage is TRBV9 and J usage is TRBJ1-1; 8 nucleotides match TRBD1. Germline V gene sequence: CDR1 SGDLS, CDR2 YYNGEE. The length of the CDR3 is 15 residues. The J segment lost 1 base and the V segment lost 4 bases, leaving 6 bases of the junction unmatched. The variable domain in full, with the rest retrieved from reference TRBV9 and TRBJ1-1, is DSGVTQTPKHLITATGQRVTLRCSPRSGDLSVYWYQQSLDQGLQFLIQYYNGEERAKGNILERFSAQQFPDLHSELNLSSLELGDSALYFCASSPRGPSNTEAFFGQGTRLTVV.

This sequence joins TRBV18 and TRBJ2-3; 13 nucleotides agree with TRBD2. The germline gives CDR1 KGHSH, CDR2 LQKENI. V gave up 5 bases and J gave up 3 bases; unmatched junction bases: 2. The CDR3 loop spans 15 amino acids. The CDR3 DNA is TGTGCCAGCTCAAAACTAGCGGGAGGGACAGATACGCAGTATTTT. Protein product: CASSKLAGGTDTQYF.